The rows below give T cell receptor beta chains drawn from one sample of a study of Graves' ophthalmopathy and Graves' hyperthyroidism. In TCRdb, the multiplex PCR reads were re-called with MiXCR into one record per CDR3 protein. The sample yields some 1.1 million distinct CDR3 sequences, roughly 35% seen once. Sequences were obtained from peripheral blood or thyroid tissue (not recorded which). The receptors originated from an adult man with Graves' hyperthyroidism. The CDR3 runs from the conserved cysteine through the conserved F or W. A D gene is named only where the DNA matches it firmly. Size is stated for part of the rows, as once, few or many counts, or as a class when the clone is expanded.

clone_size j_call d_call v_call cdr3_nt cdr3_aa
. TRBJ2-5 TRBD2 TRBV7-9 TGTGCCAGCAGCCCCCAATTAGCGGGACTTGCTAAAGAGACCCAGTACTTC CASSPQLAGLAKETQYF
. TRBJ2-5 . TRBV6-5 TGTGCCAGCGTGGACACGGGGGACACCTGGGAGACCCAGTACTTC CASVDTGDTWETQYF
few TRBJ2-1 . TRBV29-1 TGCAGCGTGCTCAGGGGACCTAAGTACAATGAGCAGTTCTTC CSVLRGPKYNEQFF
few TRBJ1-1 TRBD1 TRBV6-5 TGTGCCAGCAGGCCTACCGGACAGGCGGGAGCTTTCTTT CASRPTGQAGAFF
many TRBJ2-7 . TRBV24-1 TGTGCCACCGCGATGGACGGCGATGAGCAGTACTTC CATAMDGDEQYF
. TRBJ1-1 TRBD1 TRBV10-3 TGTGCCATCAGGAGACGACAGGGAGTGGGTGAAGCTTTCTTT CAIRRRQGVGEAFF
few TRBJ2-5 . TRBV15 TGTGCCACCAGCAGAGTGGCGACAGATACGCAGTACTTC CATSRVATDTQYF
. TRBJ2-5 TRBD1 TRBV12-3/TRBV12-4 TGTGCCAGCAGCCTCGGACAGGGGGTACAGACCCAGTACTTC CASSLGQGVQTQYF
many TRBJ1-3 . TRBV15 TGTGCCACCAGCGACCAGAGCTCTGGAAACACCATATATTTT CATSDQSSGNTIYF
. TRBJ1-4 TRBD1 TRBV4-1 TGCGCCAGCAGCCAAGTTTTTTGGTACAGGGGAGAAAAACTGTTTTTT CASSQVFWYRGEKLFF
. TRBJ1-2 . TRBV10-3 TGTGCCATCAGTGGGAGCGGGGGCAGAACTAACTATGGCTACACCTTC CAISGSGGRTNYGYTF
many TRBJ2-7 . TRBV6-5 TGTGCCAGCAGCTGGGGGTACGAGCAGTACTTC CASSWGYEQYF
. TRBJ1-2 TRBD1 TRBV5-1 TGCGCCAGCAGCAGGAGACAGGGTAACTATGGCTACACCTTC CASSRRQGNYGYTF
many TRBJ1-5 TRBD1 TRBV7-9 TGTGCCAACCTCCTTTGGACAGGGAAGGTTCAGCCCCAGCATTTT CANLLWTGKVQPQHF
. TRBJ1-1 . TRBV19 TGTGCCAGTAGTATGGCAGCTACGAACACTGAAGCTTTCTTT CASSMAATNTEAFF
. TRBJ1-2 TRBD1 TRBV5-1 TGCGCCAGCAGCAAAGGGACAGGGGACATTGGCAACACCTTC CASSKGTGDIGNTF
few TRBJ1-5 TRBD1 TRBV25-1 TGTGCCTGCAGTGCTGGGACAGGGGTTCAGCCCCAGCATTTT CACSAGTGVQPQHF
. TRBJ2-2 . TRBV10-3 TGTGCCATCAGTGGCCAAGTCATTTCGAACACCGGGGAGCTGTTTTTT CAISGQVISNTGELFF
many TRBJ2-7 TRBD1 TRBV25-1 TGTGCCAGCAGTAACCGGGACAGGGGAACCTACGAGCAGTACTTC CASSNRDRGTYEQYF
. TRBJ2-7 TRBD2 TRBV7-2 TGTGCCAGCAGCACCGGGGGACTAGCGGGAGGAAGCGAGCAGTACTTC CASSTGGLAGGSEQYF
once TRBJ1-3 . TRBV29-1 TGCAGCGTTTCGGGTGTACGGACTAGCGATTTT CSVSGVRTSDF
. TRBJ2-2 . TRBV19 TGTGCCAGTTACTCGTACGGGGAGCTGTTTTTT CASYSYGELFF
few TRBJ2-5 . TRBV10-3 TGTGCCGGGACCTCAGGGTTAGGGGAGACCCAGTACTTC CAGTSGLGETQYF